The rows below give T cell receptor beta chains drawn from one sample of a study of identical twins. TCRdb redid the calling of the 5' RACE reads with MiXCR, one entry per CDR3 protein. This table holds 450,000 to 600,000 distinct CDR3 sequences, 20% to 25% found once. The same data also contributed to another study, on yellow fever vaccine responses in identical twins.

Source material: CD4+ T cells sorted from blood. These receptors all come from a woman aged 18 to 35 in good health. Each CDR3 is given with its conserved first and last residue. D genes are given only for firm matches. Only part of the rows carry a size: once, few, many, or a class if the clone is expanded.

V	D	size	J	DNA	CDR3
TRBV7-9	-	-	TRBJ2-2	TGTGCCAGCCATAAGGAATACACCGGGGAGCTGTTTTTT	CASHKEYTGELFF
TRBV28	TRBD2	-	TRBJ2-7	TGTGCCAGCAGTCCACAGTTGGGGAGGGGAGGTACCTACGAGCAGTACTTC	CASSPQLGRGGTYEQYF
TRBV18	TRBD2	-	TRBJ2-1	TGTGCCAGCTCTTTACTAGCGGGGACGTCCTACAATGAGCAGTTCTTC	CASSLLAGTSYNEQFF
TRBV3-1	TRBD2	few	TRBJ2-7	TGTGCCAGCAGCCCGCGAACTTCTAGCGGGAGGGACTACGAGCAGTACTTC	CASSPRTSSGRDYEQYF
TRBV20-1	-	once	TRBJ2-3	TGCAGTGCTAGGGGGATGTGGGCCACAGATACGCAGTATTTT	CSARGMWATDTQYF
TRBV20-1	TRBD2	-	TRBJ2-1	TGCAGTGCTAGAGATCAGCGGGGGTACAATGAGCAGTTCTTC	CSARDQRGYNEQFF
TRBV7-8	-	few	TRBJ1-5	TGTGCCAGCAGCTCAGGGGCTGGGGGCAATCAGCCCCAGCATTTT	CASSSGAGGNQPQHF
TRBV27	-	few	TRBJ1-3	TGTGCCAGCAGTTTGAGAAGGAACTCTGGAAACACCATATATTTT	CASSLRRNSGNTIYF
TRBV5-1	-	-	TRBJ1-2	TGCGCCAGCAGTCTTGGGGAACTAAACTATGGCTACACCTTC	CASSLGELNYGYTF
TRBV27	-	-	TRBJ2-3	TGTGCCAGCCGCACGGTCAGGGTCGCAGATACGCAGTATTTT	CASRTVRVADTQYF
TRBV10-3	TRBD1	many	TRBJ1-6	TGTGCCATCGCAACAGGGGATGGTTCACCCCTCCACTTT	CAIATGDGSPLHF
TRBV2	TRBD1	-	TRBJ2-6	TGTGCCAGCGGAGCTCCCGGGACAGGCCTCTCTGGGGCCAACGTCCTGACTTTC	CASGAPGTGLSGANVLTF
TRBV27	-	once	TRBJ2-3	TGTGCCAGCGGAAAGCTAGCAAACACAGATACGCAGTATTTT	CASGKLANTDTQYF
TRBV5-1	-	few	TRBJ2-1	TGCGCCAGCAGCTCGGTAGGCCGGAGCTCCTACAATGAGCAGTTCTTC	CASSSVGRSSYNEQFF
TRBV10-3	-	-	TRBJ2-3	TGTGCCATCAGTCTATCTTCAGATACGCAGTATTTT	CAISLSSDTQYF
TRBV4-2	TRBD1	few	TRBJ2-1	TGTGCCAGCAGCCAAGAGGGGACAGCAAGCTCCTACAATGAGCAGTTCTTC	CASSQEGTASSYNEQFF
TRBV11-2	-	many	TRBJ2-3	TGTGCCAGCAGCCATACTTACACAGATACGCAGTATTTT	CASSHTYTDTQYF
TRBV4-1	-	-	TRBJ2-6	TGCGCCAGCCAGTGGGGTCCGGGGGCCAACGTCCTGACTTTC	CASQWGPGANVLTF
TRBV7-2	TRBD2	-	TRBJ2-1	TGTGCCAGCAGCCGACTAGCGGGGTATAACAATGAGCAGTTCTTC	CASSRLAGYNNEQFF
TRBV12-5	-	-	TRBJ2-1	TGTGCTAGTGGGCTGCTTTACAATGAGCAGTTCTTC	CASGLLYNEQFF
TRBV19	-	few	TRBJ2-2	TGTGCCAGTAGTATAGACTACACCGGGGAGCTGTTTTTT	CASSIDYTGELFF
TRBV27	-	-	TRBJ2-7	TGTGCCAGCAGTTTATCGCGACCTCCCGTCTCCTACGAGCAGTACTTC	CASSLSRPPVSYEQYF
TRBV27	TRBD2	few	TRBJ2-1	TGTGCCAGCAGTTTATCAACCGGGACTAGCGGGAGAAATGAGCAGTTCTTC	CASSLSTGTSGRNEQFF
TRBV5-1	TRBD2	many	TRBJ2-7	TGCGCCAGCAGCTTGGATGGGACTAAGCGGTACGAGCAGTACTTC	CASSLDGTKRYEQYF
TRBV2	-	-	TRBJ2-5	TGTGCCAGCAGGGACAAAGGACTACCCCAGGAGACCCAGTACTTC	CASRDKGLPQETQYF
TRBV3-1	TRBD2	few	TRBJ2-1	TGTGCCAGCAGCCCATTGACTAGCGGGGGGGCCTATGGTTCGAATGAGCAGTTCTTC	CASSPLTSGGAYGSNEQFF
TRBV7-2	-	-	TRBJ2-3	TGTGCCAGCAGCCCCGGGGGCAAGAGCACAGATACGCAGTATTTT	CASSPGGKSTDTQYF
TRBV20-1	TRBD2	-	TRBJ2-1	TGCAGTGCTAGAGATCCATCAGCGGGATCAACTTCCAATGAGCAGTTCTTC	CSARDPSAGSTSNEQFF
TRBV29-1	-	-	TRBJ2-3	TGCAGCATGTCCCCTGGTGGGGGGATCACAGATACGCAGTATTTT	CSMSPGGGITDTQYF
TRBV7-9	-	few	TRBJ2-7	TGTGCCACCCAAGGTGCGGACTCTTACCGTGGTGAGCAGTACTTC	CATQGADSYRGEQYF
TRBV5-1	-	few	TRBJ2-6	TGCGCCAGCAGCTTGGCAGGGCTTGGGGCCAACGTCCTGACTTTC	CASSLAGLGANVLTF
TRBV10-2	TRBD1	few	TRBJ1-5	TGCGCCAGCAGCAGTATACAGGGGAATCAGCCCCAGCATTTT	CASSSIQGNQPQHF
TRBV11-3	TRBD2	few	TRBJ2-1	TGTGCCAGCAGCCCCCAGGGAGCGGGAATCTACAATGAGCAGTTCTTC	CASSPQGAGIYNEQFF
TRBV5-1	-	few	TRBJ2-5	TGCGCCAGCAGCATGACTAACCAAGAGACCCAGTACTTC	CASSMTNQETQYF
TRBV4-1	-	-	TRBJ1-1	TGCGCCAGCAGCCGAGCGGGGGGATCGGCTTTCTTT	CASSRAGGSAFF
TRBV7-9	TRBD1	-	TRBJ2-3	TGTGCCAGCAGCTTAGTCGCCCGGGACAGAGAGTATTTT	CASSLVARDREYF
TRBV7-7	-	-	TRBJ2-3	TGTGCCAGCAGCTTATACCAGGACACAGATACGCAGTATTTT	CASSLYQDTDTQYF
TRBV5-6	-	few	TRBJ1-1	TGTGCCAGCAGCATTTTGAACACTGAAGCTTTCTTT	CASSILNTEAFF
TRBV11-2	TRBD1	-	TRBJ1-6	TGTGCCAGCAGTCTGACAGGGCCGGGTTCACCCCTCCACTTT	CASSLTGPGSPLHF
TRBV3-1	TRBD1	-	TRBJ2-7	TGTGCCAGCAGCCAATCCGGGACAGCGCAAGAGCAGTACTTC	CASSQSGTAQEQYF
TRBV12-3/TRBV12-4	-	-	TRBJ2-3	TGTGCCAGCAGTTTGCGCAGGGGCTATATAATAGATACGCAGTATTTT	CASSLRRGYIIDTQYF
TRBV4-1	-	few	TRBJ2-6	TGCGCCAGCAGCCAAGCGCAGGGCTTGGACTCTGGGGCCAACGTCCTGACTTTC	CASSQAQGLDSGANVLTF
TRBV2	TRBD2	-	TRBJ2-7	TGTGCCAGCAGTGAGTTTTGGGAGACTAGCGGTTCGACGCAGTACTTC	CASSEFWETSGSTQYF
TRBV20-1	-	-	TRBJ2-3	TGCAGTGCTAGACCCGGGGCCTACTTAGATACGCAGTATTTT	CSARPGAYLDTQYF
TRBV12-3/TRBV12-4	TRBD2	few	TRBJ2-7	TGTGCCAGCAGTATCCTAGGGACTAGCGGCACCTACGAGCAGTACTTC	CASSILGTSGTYEQYF
TRBV25-1	TRBD1	-	TRBJ1-5	TGTGCCAGCAGTGGGACAGGGGGCTTAGGTCAGCCCCAGCATTTT	CASSGTGGLGQPQHF
TRBV15	TRBD2	few	TRBJ2-1	TGTGCCACCAGCAGAGCAAGCGGGAGGTTTCATGAGCAGTTCTTC	CATSRASGRFHEQFF
TRBV9	TRBD2	few	TRBJ2-1	TGTGCCAGCAGCGCTAAACTAGCGGGAGACTACAATGAGCAGTTCTTC	CASSAKLAGDYNEQFF
TRBV11-3	TRBD2	-	TRBJ2-1	TGTGCCAGCAGGATGACTAGCGGGAGGGCGTTCTTC	CASRMTSGRAFF
TRBV29-1	TRBD2	few	TRBJ2-5	TGCAGCGTGGGACTGGGACTAGCGGGCGTGGGGGAGACCCAGTACTTC	CSVGLGLAGVGETQYF
TRBV6-5	-	few	TRBJ2-3	TGTGCCAGCAGTTACGGCCGGGTCACGCAGTATTTT	CASSYGRVTQYF
TRBV28	TRBD1	-	TRBJ1-1	TGTGCCAGCAGTTTACCGGGACAGACAGAAGCTTTCTTT	CASSLPGQTEAFF
TRBV5-1	-	few	TRBJ2-5	TGCGCCAGCAGCTTGATACCCGGGAGCGCCGAGAGAGGGGAGACCCAGTACTTC	CASSLIPGSAERGETQYF